The T cell receptor beta chain under discussion was sequenced for a study of blood T cell repertoires in COVID-19. Looking at the study overall: PBMCs, B-cell-depleted T cells, or T cells were the source of the cDNA or gDNA that made up the material.

Some clones are missing from TCRdb's copy, which holds only in-frame ones; the method was immunoSEQ multiplex PCR. Among just over 650,000 clones listed, approximately 90% were seen once. The sequenced sample was peripheral blood. The TCR originated in a young woman with acute or convalescent COVID-19.

This CDR3 reads CASSSGYSRREEQYF. For the CDR3, the DNA is TGTGCCAGCAGCTCTGGGTACAGCAGACGGGAGGAGCAGTACTTC. The chain links TRBV7-6 to TRBJ2-7, with a possible D match to TRBD2 (6 bases). V was cut by 4 bases and J by 7 bases, with 20 bases left in between. This CDR3 has 15 residues. Looked up from germline, CDR1 is SGHVS and CDR2 is FNYEAQ.